This T cell receptor beta chain was retrieved from a study of shared T cell receptors in the human thymus. CDR1 is GTSNPN and CDR2 is SVGIG in the germline V gene (reference sequence). This CDR3 spans 16 amino acids. V lost 4 bases and J lost 6; bases outside the gene matches: 13. Profiled with immunoSEQ multiplex PCR; TCRdb holds only in-frame clones, not every one. The sample contains some 720,000 clones, roughly 90% of which appear only once. These data are also associated with another study on human thymus T cells. As that study records: Those donating were healthy Finnish infants in corrective surgery for congenital heart defects. Surgeons resected thymus tissue during corrective heart surgery. Within thymic and blood repertoires, V and J gene usage appeared to be biased. In unrelated individuals, thymic repertoires overlapped highly, according to related research.

V and J are TRBV30 and TRBJ2-3; 10 bases align to TRBD2. The specimen sequenced was thymocytes. The source of this sequence is a boy under three years old with a congenital heart defect. This CDR3 is CAWIPNSGRRTDTQYF. The CDR3 nucleotides read TGTGCCTGGATCCCAAATAGCGGGAGGAGGACGGATACGCAGTATTTT.